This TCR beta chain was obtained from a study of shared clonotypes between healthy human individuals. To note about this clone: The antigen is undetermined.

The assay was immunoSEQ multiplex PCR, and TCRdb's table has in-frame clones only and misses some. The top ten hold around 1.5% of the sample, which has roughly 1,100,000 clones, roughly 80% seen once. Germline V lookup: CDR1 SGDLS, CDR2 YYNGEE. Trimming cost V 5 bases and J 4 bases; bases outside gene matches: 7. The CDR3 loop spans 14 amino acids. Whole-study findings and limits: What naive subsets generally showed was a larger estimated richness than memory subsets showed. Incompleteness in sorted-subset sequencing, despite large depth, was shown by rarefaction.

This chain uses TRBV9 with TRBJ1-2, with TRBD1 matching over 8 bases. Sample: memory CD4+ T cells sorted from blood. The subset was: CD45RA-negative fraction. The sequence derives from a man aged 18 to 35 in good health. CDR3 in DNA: TGTGCCAGCAGTCTAACCGGGACAGGCTATGGCTACACCTTC. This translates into CASSLTGTGYGYTF. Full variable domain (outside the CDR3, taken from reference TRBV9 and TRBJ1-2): DSGVTQTPKHLITATGQRVTLRCSPRSGDLSVYWYQQSLDQGLQFLIQYYNGEERAKGNILERFSAQQFPDLHSELNLSSLELGDSALYFCASSLTGTGYGYTFGSGTRLTVV.